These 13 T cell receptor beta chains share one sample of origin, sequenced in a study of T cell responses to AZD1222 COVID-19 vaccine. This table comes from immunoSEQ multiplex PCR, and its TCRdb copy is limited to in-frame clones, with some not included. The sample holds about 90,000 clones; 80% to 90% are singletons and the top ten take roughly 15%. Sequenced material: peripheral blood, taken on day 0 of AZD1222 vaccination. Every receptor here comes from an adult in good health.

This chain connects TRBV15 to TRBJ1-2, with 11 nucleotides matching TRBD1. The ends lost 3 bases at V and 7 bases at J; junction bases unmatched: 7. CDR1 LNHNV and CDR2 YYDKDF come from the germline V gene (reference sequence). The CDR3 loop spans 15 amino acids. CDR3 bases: TGTGCCACCAGCAGGGACAGGGGGCTCAATAGTGGCTACACCTTC. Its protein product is CATSRDRGLNSGYTF. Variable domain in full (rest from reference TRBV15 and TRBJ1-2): DAMVIQNPRYQVTQFGKPVTLSCSQTLNHNVMYWYQQKSSQAPKLLFHYYDKDFNNEADTPDNFQSRRPNTSFCFLDIRSPGLGDTAMYLCATSRDRGLNSGYTFGSGTRLTVV.

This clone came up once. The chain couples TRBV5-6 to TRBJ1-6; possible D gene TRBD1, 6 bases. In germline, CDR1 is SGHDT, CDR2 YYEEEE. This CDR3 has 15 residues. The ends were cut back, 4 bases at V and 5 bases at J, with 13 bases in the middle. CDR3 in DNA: TGTGCCAGCAGCCTTCTAGGGGGAGATAATTCACCCCTCCACTTT. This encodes CASSLLGGDNSPLHF. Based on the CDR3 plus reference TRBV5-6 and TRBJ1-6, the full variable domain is DAGVTQSPTHLIKTRGQQVTLRCSPKSGHDTVSWYQQALGQGPQFIFQYYEEEERQRGNFPDRFSGHQFPNYSSELNVNALLLGDSALYLCASSLLGGDNSPLHFGNGTRLTVT.

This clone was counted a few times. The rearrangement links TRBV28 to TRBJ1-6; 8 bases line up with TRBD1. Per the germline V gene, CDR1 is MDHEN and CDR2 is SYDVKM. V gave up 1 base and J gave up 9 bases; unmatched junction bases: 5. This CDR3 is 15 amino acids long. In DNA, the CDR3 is TGTGCCAGCAGTTTATCGCAGGGGGCGATTTCACCCCTCCACTTT. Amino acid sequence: CASSLSQGAISPLHF. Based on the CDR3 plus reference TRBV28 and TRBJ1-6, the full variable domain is DVKVTQSSRYLVKRTGEKVFLECVQDMDHENMFWYRQDPGLGLRLIYFSYDVKMKEKGDIPEGYSVSREKKERFSLILESASTNQTSMYLCASSLSQGAISPLHFGNGTRLTVT.

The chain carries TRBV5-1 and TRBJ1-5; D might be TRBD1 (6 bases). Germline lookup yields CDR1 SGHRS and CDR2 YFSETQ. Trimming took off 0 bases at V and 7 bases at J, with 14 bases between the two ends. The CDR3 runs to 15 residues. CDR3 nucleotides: TGCGCCAGCAGCTTGGACGGCAGGGGTATGCAGCCCCAGCATTTT. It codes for CASSLDGRGMQPQHF.

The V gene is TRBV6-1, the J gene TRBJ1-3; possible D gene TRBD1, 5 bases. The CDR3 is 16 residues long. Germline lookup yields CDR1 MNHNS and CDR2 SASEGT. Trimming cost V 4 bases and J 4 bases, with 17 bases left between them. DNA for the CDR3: TGTGCCAGCAGTGGCACCCCTTGGGGGTCAGGAAACACCATATATTTT. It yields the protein CASSGTPWGSGNTIYF.

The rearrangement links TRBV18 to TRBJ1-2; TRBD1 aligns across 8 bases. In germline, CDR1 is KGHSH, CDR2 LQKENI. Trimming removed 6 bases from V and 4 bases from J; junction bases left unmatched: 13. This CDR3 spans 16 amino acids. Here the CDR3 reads CASSPRDRTSSYGYTF. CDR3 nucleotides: TGTGCCAGCTCCCCCAGGGACAGGACCTCTAGCTATGGCTACACCTTC.

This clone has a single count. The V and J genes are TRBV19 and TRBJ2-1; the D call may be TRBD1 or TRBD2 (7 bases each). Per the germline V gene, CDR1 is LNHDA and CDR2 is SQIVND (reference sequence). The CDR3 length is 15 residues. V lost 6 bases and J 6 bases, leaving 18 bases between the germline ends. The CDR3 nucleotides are TGTGCCAGTAGACCCAGGGGGGGGCGCATCAATGAGCAGTTCTTC. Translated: CASRPRGGRINEQFF.

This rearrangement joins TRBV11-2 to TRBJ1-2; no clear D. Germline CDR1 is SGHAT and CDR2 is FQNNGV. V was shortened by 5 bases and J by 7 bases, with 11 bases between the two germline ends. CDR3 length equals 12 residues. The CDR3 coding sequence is TGTGCCAGCAGCCCAGGAGCAGGTGGCTACACCTTC. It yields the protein CASSPGAGGYTF.

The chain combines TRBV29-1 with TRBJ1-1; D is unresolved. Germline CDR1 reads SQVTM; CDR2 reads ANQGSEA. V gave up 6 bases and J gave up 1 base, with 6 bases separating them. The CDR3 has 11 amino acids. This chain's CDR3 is CSVATNTEAFF. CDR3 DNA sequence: TGCAGCGTAGCGACGAACACTGAAGCTTTCTTT.

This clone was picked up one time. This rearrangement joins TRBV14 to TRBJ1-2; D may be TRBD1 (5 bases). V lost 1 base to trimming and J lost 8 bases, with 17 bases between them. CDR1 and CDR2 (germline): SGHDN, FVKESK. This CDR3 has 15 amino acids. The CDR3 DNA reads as TGTGCCAGCAGCCAAGCCCAGGGAACGCGGGGCGGCTACACCTTC. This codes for CASSQAQGTRGGYTF.

DNA for the CDR3: TGTGCCAGCAGCTGGAGGCCCACAGGGGGCCGAGACACCATATATTTT. It codes for CASSWRPTGGRDTIYF. The V call is TRBV5-8, the J call TRBJ1-3; 9 positions match TRBD1. The CDR3 consists of 16 residues. Germline lookup yields CDR1 SGHTS and CDR2 YDEGEE. V trimming: 3 bases; J trimming: 8 bases; junction bases outside the gene matches: 12.

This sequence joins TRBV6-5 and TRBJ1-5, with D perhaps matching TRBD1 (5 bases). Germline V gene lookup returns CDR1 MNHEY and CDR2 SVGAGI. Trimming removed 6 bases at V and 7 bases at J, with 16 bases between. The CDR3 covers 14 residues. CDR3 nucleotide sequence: TGTGCCAGCAGCCAAGGACAAAATAGCCAGCCCCAGCATTTT. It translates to CASSQGQNSQPQHF.

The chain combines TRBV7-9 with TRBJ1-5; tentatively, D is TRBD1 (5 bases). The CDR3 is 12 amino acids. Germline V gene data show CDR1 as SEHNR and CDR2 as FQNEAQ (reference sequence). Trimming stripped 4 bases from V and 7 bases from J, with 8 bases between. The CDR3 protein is CASSSGGQPQHF. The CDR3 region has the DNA TGTGCCAGCAGCTCGGGGGGACAGCCCCAGCATTTT.